A selection of T cell receptor beta chains follows, all from one sample in a study of spatial heterogeneity in lung cancer. Each CDR3 protein gets one entry after TCRdb re-called the 5' RACE reads with MiXCR. This sample has some 7,800 distinct CDR3 sequences, with over 6.5% found just once. Sequenced here: PBMCs, sampled at surgery. The origin of the receptors is a male donor with early-stage non-small cell lung cancer. Each CDR3 is given with its conserved first and last residue. The D gene is left open where the match is weak. Not all rows give a size; the values are once, few, many and, for expanded clones, a class.

TRBJ2-3	TRBV20-1	TRBD2	many	TGCAGTGCCCCAGCCCCTAGCGGGAGAACAGATACGCAGTATTTT	CSAPAPSGRTDTQYF
TRBJ2-7	TRBV3-1	TRBD2	many	TGTGCCAGCAGCCCTCCTAGCGGAGTACACTACGAGCAGTACTTC	CASSPPSGVHYEQYF
TRBJ2-5	TRBV24-1	NA	NA	TGTGCCACCAGTCGCCAGGGTGAGGTGGCCCAGTACTTC	CATSRQGEVAQYF
TRBJ2-7	TRBV6-2/TRBV6-3	NA	NA	TGTGCCAGCAGTTACCCCGATGCTTGGAGCGAGCAGTACTTC	CASSYPDAWSEQYF
TRBJ2-3	TRBV6-1	NA	many	TGTGCCAGCAGTGAAGCAGAAGTAGCGGCAGATACGCAGTATTTT	CASSEAEVAADTQYF
TRBJ1-2	TRBV6-5	TRBD1	NA	TGTGCCAGCTTACACCGGGACAGGGGGCTCGAAGGCTACACCTTC	CASLHRDRGLEGYTF
TRBJ1-2	TRBV2	NA	many	TGTGCCAGCAGTGAAGAGAGAGGGAATGGCTACACCTTC	CASSEERGNGYTF
TRBJ2-4	TRBV12-3/TRBV12-4	NA	many	TGTGCCAGCAGTTCTCAGTTCACGGGGGACATTCAGTACTTC	CASSSQFTGDIQYF
TRBJ2-1	TRBV5-1	TRBD2	many	TGCGCCAGCAGCTTGGGTGGGAGGGCCGGAGATGAGCAGTTCTTC	CASSLGGRAGDEQFF
TRBJ1-1	TRBV7-3	TRBD1	many	TGTGCCAGCAGCAAAGGGACAGGGGGCTTCACTGAAGCTTTCTTT	CASSKGTGGFTEAFF
TRBJ2-3	TRBV7-8	TRBD1	many	TGTGCCAGCAGCTCCTCTAGGACAGGGTTCCCAGATACGCAGTATTTT	CASSSSRTGFPDTQYF
TRBJ1-2	TRBV27	NA	medium-sized	TGTGCCAGCAGTCCTCGGGGCGTGACGGGCTACACCTTC	CASSPRGVTGYTF